This note documents a single TCR beta chain sequence. The junction departs from the called germline gene at one end, perhaps through a read error. The CDR3 consists of 14 residues. From germline, CDR1 is ENHRY and CDR2 SYGVKD. Original data processing: Estimates of nucleated cell counts were drawn from the amplification of reference gene primers. Generated by immunoSEQ multiplex PCR, the TCRdb table keeps only in-frame clones and is missing some. For V, J and clone size, that table is used; D and trimming come from the DNA. The data show approximately 110,000 clones, about 75% seen once. This specimen belongs to a study of blood T cell repertoires in COVID-19. Study as a whole: Both acute and convalescent COVID-19 samples were obtained from the United States, Italy and Spain.

Source material: peripheral blood. The sequence came from a woman between 65 and 79 years old with acute or convalescent COVID-19. The chain joins TRBV10-3 to TRBJ2-7, with a possible D match to TRBD2 (5 bases). CDR3 amino acids: CAISESEEADEQYF. In nucleotides, the CDR3 is TGTGCCATCAGCGAGTCGGAGGAAGCGGACGAGCAGTACTTC.